The next 21 T cell receptor beta chains were all read from a single sample in a study of T cell responses to AZD1222 COVID-19 vaccine. Sequenced by immunoSEQ multiplex PCR; TCRdb stores in-frame clones only, minus some. Its table records over 140,000 clones. The material sequenced was peripheral blood. These receptors came from an adult in good health.

The genes are TRBV2 and TRBJ1-3; no firm D call. The CDR3 is 14 residues long. Trimming took 6 bases from V and 4 from J, leaving 13 bases between them. Germline V gene lookup returns CDR1 SNHLY and CDR2 FYNNEI. In DNA form, the CDR3 reads TGTGCCAGCAGCCTACCCGCCGCGGGAAACACCATATATTTT. This encodes CASSLPAAGNTIYF.

The J gene is TRBJ1-2, the V gene TRBV3-1 (or the pseudogene TRBV3-2), with D uncertain. Germline V gene data show CDR1 as LGHDT and CDR2 as YNNKEL (reference sequence). This CDR3 region has 13 residues. V was trimmed by 0 bases and J by 7 bases, leaving 9 bases between them. DNA of the CDR3: TGTGCCAGCAGCCAAGATCGGGGTAGTGGCTACACCTTC. This sequence encodes CASSQDRGSGYTF.

The chain links TRBV12-5 to TRBJ1-2, with D maybe TRBD1 (6 bases). The CDR3 consists of 13 residues. Germline lookup yields CDR1 LGHNT and CDR2 FRNRAP. CDR3 sequence: CAPKGGRHYGYTF. The DNA for the CDR3 is TGTGCCCCTAAGGGGGGGCGTCACTATGGCTACACCTTC.

The chain uses TRBV6-5 and TRBJ1-1; 7 positions match TRBD1. Unmatched junction bases numbered 5, after V lost 6 bases and J lost 1 base. This CDR3 has 14 amino acids. In germline, CDR1 is MNHEY, CDR2 SVGAGI. The CDR3 reads CASRLGTANTEAFF. The CDR3 nucleotides read TGTGCCAGCAGACTCGGGACAGCGAACACTGAAGCTTTCTTT.

The rearrangement uses TRBV19 and TRBJ1-1; 7 nucleotides match TRBD1. Trimming took 2 bases from V and 1 from J; bases not matched to a gene: 7. There are 16 residues in the CDR3. Germline CDR1 reads LNHDA; CDR2 reads SQIVND (reference sequence). DNA for the CDR3: TGTGCCAGTAGTATAAGCTCCGGGACAGCGAACACTGAAGCTTTCTTT. Its protein product is CASSISSGTANTEAFF.

The chain joins TRBV9 to TRBJ1-2; TRBD1 might be the D (6 bases). Germline-derived CDR1 and CDR2 are SGDLS and YYNGEE. The CDR3 contains 15 residues. Trimming shortened V by 3 bases and J by 6 bases, and 18 bases separated the two germline ends. The CDR3 spells CASSGGGAAENGYTF. The CDR3 coding sequence is TGTGCCAGCAGCGGAGGGGGGGCAGCTGAAAATGGCTACACCTTC.

The V and J genes are TRBV5-1 and TRBJ1-1, with a possible D match to TRBD1 (6 bases). The V gene's germline CDR1 is SGHRS and CDR2 YFSETQ. V lost 5 bases, J lost 0 bases, and 11 bases lay in between. CDR3 length equals 14 residues. DNA for the CDR3: TGCGCCAGCAGTACCAGGGGCCTGAACACTGAAGCTTTCTTT. It yields the protein CASSTRGLNTEAFF.

The CDR3 protein is CASRQTDRAGENTIYF. The CDR3 bases are TGTGCCAGCAGACAAACCGACAGGGCCGGGGAAAACACCATATATTTT. The rearrangement links TRBV28 to TRBJ1-3; TRBD1 matches 7 bases. CDR1 is MDHEN and CDR2 is SYDVKM in the germline V gene. This CDR3 region has 16 residues. Unmatched junction bases numbered 14, after V lost 6 bases and J lost 6 bases.

This rearrangement joins TRBV7-9 to TRBJ2-5, with 8 positions matching TRBD1. CDR1 is SEHNR and CDR2 is FQNEAQ in the germline V gene (reference sequence). This CDR3 region has 15 residues. V trimming: 5 bases; J trimming: 0 bases; junction bases outside the gene matches: 5. Written as DNA, the CDR3 is TGTGCCAGCAGCACCAACAGGGGGTACCAAGAGACCCAGTACTTC. Translation: CASSTNRGYQETQYF.

The CDR3 DNA is TGCGCCAGCAGCCAAGTAAAGGGAACCCAGTACTTC. It specifies CASSQVKGTQYF. The V call is TRBV4-1, the J call TRBJ2-5; D gene unclear. This CDR3 has 12 residues. Germline loops: CDR1 MGHRA, CDR2 YSYEKL. The ends were cut back, 1 base at V and 8 bases at J, with 8 bases in the middle.

This chain uses TRBV5-1 with TRBJ2-3; TRBD2 matches 9 bases. This CDR3 has 14 amino acids. V dropped 6 bases and J dropped 3; count of bases not matched to a gene: 5. The germline CDR1 and CDR2 sequences are SGHRS and YFSETQ. Here the CDR3 reads CASNLLAGTDTQYF. The CDR3 DNA reads TGCGCCAGCAATCTCCTAGCGGGGACAGATACGCAGTATTTT.

The V and J genes are TRBV6-6 and TRBJ1-1, with 7 positions matching TRBD1. Trimming removed 0 bases from V and 5 bases from J; junction bases left unmatched: 6. Germline loops: CDR1 MNHNY, CDR2 SVGAGI (reference sequence). The CDR3 runs 15 residues. The DNA of the CDR3 is TGTGCCAGCAGTTACTCGGCAGGGGGGGTGACTGAAGCTTTCTTT. It encodes CASSYSAGGVTEAFF.

CDR3 loop: CASSFAGTVADTQYF. In DNA form, the CDR3 reads TGCGCCAGCAGCTTCGCCGGGACAGTTGCGGATACGCAGTATTTT. V and J are TRBV5-1 and TRBJ2-3; 7 nucleotides match TRBD1. V shed 2 bases, J shed 6 bases, and the junction held 9 bases outside the gene matches. The CDR3 length is 15 residues. CDR1 and CDR2 (germline): SGHRS, YFSETQ.

The V call is TRBV5-1, the J call TRBJ2-7; perhaps TRBD1 as D (6 bases). The germline V and J ends were trimmed by 3 bases and 1 base, with 11 bases remaining between them. Germline loops: CDR1 SGHRS, CDR2 YFSETQ. CDR3 length equals 14 residues. The CDR3 loop reads CASSSQGSSYEQYF. CDR3 DNA sequence: TGCGCCAGCAGCTCCCAGGGGTCATCCTACGAGCAGTACTTC.

This chain links TRBV18 with TRBJ2-7; unclear D gene. CDR1 is KGHSH, CDR2 LQKENI, per germline. This CDR3 comprises 13 residues. The V gene lost 2 bases and the J gene lost 2 bases, with 7 bases spanning the gap. CDR3 DNA sequence: TGTGCCAGCTCACCAGAGTCTACCTACGAGCAGTACTTC. It encodes CASSPESTYEQYF.

The chain has TRBV2 and TRBJ1-3; D may be TRBD1 (5 bases). The CDR3 contains 14 residues. Germline values: CDR1 SNHLY, CDR2 FYNNEI. The ends were cut back, 10 bases at V and 0 bases at J, with 13 bases in the middle. Here the CDR3 reads CAILRQYSGNTIYF. As DNA, the CDR3 is TGTGCCATACTCAGACAGTACTCTGGAAACACCATATATTTT. Looking up the rest from reference TRBV2 and TRBJ1-3 gives the full variable domain: EPEVTQTPSHQVTQMGQEVILRCVPISNHLYFYWYRQILGQKVEFLVSFYNNEISEKSEIFDDQFSVERPDGSNFTLKIRSTKLEDSAMYFCAILRQYSGNTIYFGEGSWLTVV.

The V call is TRBV9, the J call TRBJ1-2; D is undetermined. This CDR3 region has 14 residues. In germline, CDR1 is SGDLS, CDR2 YYNGEE. The germline V and J ends were trimmed by 0 bases and 3 bases, with 9 bases remaining between them. In DNA, the CDR3 is TGTGCCAGCAGCGTAGCTCCGGGAGACTATGGCTACACCTTC. Amino acids: CASSVAPGDYGYTF.

The chain uses TRBV28 and TRBJ1-2, with D maybe TRBD1 (5 bases). Germline CDR1 reads MDHEN; CDR2 reads SYDVKM. With 5 bases removed from V and 5 bases from J, the gap between germline ends came to 12 bases. This CDR3 is built from 13 residues. The CDR3 DNA sequence: TGTGCCAGCAGTGCCACAGGTATTTATGGCTACACCTTC. This gives the protein CASSATGIYGYTF.

V usage is TRBV12-3 or TRBV12-4 and J usage is TRBJ2-7, with D perhaps matching TRBD2 (6 bases). CDR3 length equals 13 residues. V was cut by 2 bases and J by 6 bases, with 11 bases left in between. The CDR3 DNA follows: TGTGCCAGCAGTTTACGGGAGAACGGCGAGCAGTACTTC. Protein sequence: CASSLRENGEQYF.

The chain links TRBV5-1 to TRBJ1-3, with 7 bases matching TRBD1. The CDR3 sequence is 17 residues long. Germline V gene lookup returns CDR1 SGHRS and CDR2 YFSETQ. V lost 3 bases to trimming and J lost 0 bases; unmatched junction nucleotides: 9. The CDR3 is CASSSGHGTDSGNTIYF. Here the CDR3 DNA reads TGCGCCAGCAGCTCGGGGCACGGGACAGACTCTGGAAACACCATATATTTT.

CDR3: CASSPSLAGVFKFF. The CDR3 DNA follows: TGTGCCAGCAGCCCCAGCCTAGCGGGGGTTTTCAAGTTCTTC. The chain couples TRBV7-3 to TRBJ2-1; TRBD2 matches at 10 bases. V lost 5 bases to trimming and J lost 14 bases; unmatched junction nucleotides: 12. Germline V gives CDR1 SGHTA, CDR2 FQGTGA. The CDR3 contains 14 residues.